A single sample gave rise to the 11 T cell receptor beta chains below, sequenced in a study of T cell responses to AZD1222 COVID-19 vaccine. Clones were sequenced by immunoSEQ multiplex PCR, and TCRdb holds only the in-frame ones, with some missing. The table has about 110,000 clones, roughly 88% seen once. The sequencing used peripheral blood, collected on day 0 of AZD1222 vaccination. All receptors come from an adult in good health.

V usage is TRBV24-1 and J usage is TRBJ2-2; TRBD2 agrees at 7 bases. Germline-derived CDR1 and CDR2 are KGHDR and SFDVKD. Losses at the gene ends were 6 bases for V and 5 bases for J; bases not matched to a gene: 8. The CDR3 is 15 residues long. The CDR3 sequence: CATSPRLAGTGELFF. Written as DNA, the CDR3 is TGTGCCACCAGTCCGAGACTAGCAGGTACCGGGGAGCTGTTTTTT.

This clone was seen once. This chain uses TRBV29-1 with TRBJ1-1; D gene uncertain. Germline CDR1 is SQVTM and CDR2 is ANQGSEA. There are 13 residues in the CDR3. Trimming took 7 bases from V and 2 from J, leaving 14 bases between them. For the CDR3, the DNA is TGCAGCGGCAGCCGGCACATCAACACTGAAGCTTTCTTT. It specifies CSGSRHINTEAFF.

The chain has TRBV6-5 and TRBJ2-7; D may match TRBD1 or TRBD2 (5 bases each). CDR1 is MNHEY, CDR2 SVGAGI, per germline. This CDR3 has 14 residues. V was clipped by 7 bases and J by 2 bases, with 15 bases between them. CDR3 loop: CASTLGVSPYEQYF. For the CDR3, the DNA is TGTGCCAGCACCCTGGGGGTATCCCCCTACGAGCAGTACTTC.

V usage is TRBV7-8 and J usage is TRBJ2-5; D unclear. Germline lookup yields CDR1 SGHVS and CDR2 FQNEAQ. The germline V and J ends were trimmed by 2 bases and 4 bases, with 8 bases remaining between them. There are 13 residues in the CDR3. The CDR3 DNA sequence: TGTGCCAGCAGCTTACTCCCGGGAGAGACCCAGTACTTC. Its protein is CASSLLPGETQYF. The variable domain in full, completed from reference TRBV7-8 and TRBJ2-5, reads GAGVSQSPRYKVAKRGQDVALRCDPISGHVSLFWYQQALGQGPEFLTYFQNEAQLDKSGLPSDRFFAERPEGSVSTLKIQRTQQEDSAVYLCASSLLPGETQYFGPGTRLLVL.

The chain is built from TRBV30 and TRBJ1-5; D call uncertain. V lost 3 bases to trimming and J lost 7 bases, with 13 bases between them. The CDR3 sequence is 13 residues long. In germline, CDR1 is GTSNPN, CDR2 SVGIG (reference sequence). The CDR3, as DNA: TGTGCCTGGAGCGGGAGGTCGGAGCAGCCCCAGCATTTT. Its protein is CAWSGRSEQPQHF.

This sequence joins TRBV5-4 and TRBJ2-1, with 12 bases lining up with TRBD2. The V gene end was trimmed by 3 bases and the J gene end by 4 bases; junction bases not matched to a gene: 5. The CDR3 spans 16 residues. In germline, CDR1 is SGHNT, CDR2 YYREEE (reference sequence). CDR3 bases: TGTGCCAGCAGCTCCGGGACTAGCGGGCAGTACAATGAGCAGTTCTTC. It is translated as CASSSGTSGQYNEQFF.

This clone was seen more than once but under ten times. This chain joins TRBV5-6 and TRBJ1-3; D is unclear. CDR3 length: 15 residues. Germline V gene sequence: CDR1 SGHDT, CDR2 YYEEEE. With 0 bases removed from V and 4 bases from J, the gap between germline ends came to 11 bases. CDR3 nucleotides: TGTGCCAGCAGCTTGGGGTGGTTGGAAGGAAACACCATATATTTT. Protein: CASSLGWLEGNTIYF.

In its sample, this clone was seen a few times. The gene calls are TRBV5-4 and TRBJ2-7; tentative D call: TRBD1 (6 bases). CDR1 is SGHNT and CDR2 is YYREEE in the germline V gene (reference sequence). V lost 3 bases, J lost 4 bases, and 14 bases lay in between. This CDR3 comprises 14 residues. CDR3 loop: CASSSTQGMYEQYF. The CDR3 nucleotides read TGTGCCAGCAGCTCCACACAGGGTATGTACGAGCAGTACTTC. Full variable domain (outside the CDR3, taken from reference TRBV5-4 and TRBJ2-7): ETGVTQSPTHLIKTRGQQVTLRCSSQSGHNTVSWYQQALGQGPQFIFQYYREEENGRGNFPPRFSGLQFPNYSSELNVNALELDDSALYLCASSSTQGMYEQYFGPGTRLTVT.

This clone was counted between two and nine times. This rearrangement joins TRBV15 to TRBJ2-2; possibly TRBD1 for D (5 bases). CDR3 size: 17 residues. V was cut by 1 base and J by 5 bases, with 17 bases left in between. Germline V gene lookup returns CDR1 LNHNV and CDR2 YYDKDF (reference sequence). CDR3 bases: TGTGCCACCAGCAGAGTGGGGCTCACGGCCGGGACCGGGGAGCTGTTTTTT. Translated, it gives CATSRVGLTAGTGELFF.

The chain joins TRBV6-4 to TRBJ1-5; 7 bases map to TRBD1. The germline V gene has CDR1 MRHNA and CDR2 SNTAGT. V lost 3 bases and J lost 3; bases outside the gene matches: 14. This CDR3 region has 18 residues. DNA of the CDR3: TGTGCCAGCAGTGAAACCCGCTACAGGGGACCCGTCAATCAGCCCCAGCATTTT. Translating it yields CASSETRYRGPVNQPQHF.

The chain couples TRBV11-2 to TRBJ2-2; D unclear. The germline V gene has CDR1 SGHAT and CDR2 FQNNGV. V was shortened by 5 bases and J by 4 bases, with 14 bases between the two germline ends. CDR3 size: 15 residues. The CDR3 protein is CASSIQDVGTGELFF. CDR3 DNA: TGTGCCAGCAGCATCCAGGACGTGGGCACCGGGGAGCTGTTTTTT.